A single sample is the source of the 32 T cell receptor beta chains below, sequenced in a study of T cell changes during pregnancy in multiple sclerosis. Sequenced by immunoSEQ multiplex PCR; TCRdb stores in-frame clones only, minus some. The data show approximately 70,000 clones, 90% to 95% seen once. Sequencing was performed on peripheral blood, taken after pregnancy. Source of these receptors: a female donor with multiple sclerosis, enrolled in a pregnancy study.

The chain has TRBV28 and TRBJ2-1; no firm D call. Trimming removed 4 bases at V and 5 bases at J, with 12 bases between. The CDR3 extends over 14 amino acids. Germline-derived CDR1 and CDR2 are MDHEN and SYDVKM. The CDR3 bases are TGTGCCAGCAGTTCCCGGGTGGCTAACAATGAGCAGTTCTTC. It codes for CASSSRVANNEQFF.

The gene calls are TRBV4-3 and TRBJ2-2, with a possible D match to TRBD1 (6 bases). The CDR3 sequence is 16 residues long. Germline CDR1 reads LGHNA; CDR2 reads YSLEER. The V end lost 3 bases, the J end lost 0 bases, and 11 bases lay between the germline ends. Here the CDR3 reads CASSQEQGPNTGELFF. The CDR3 DNA reads as TGCGCCAGCAGCCAGGAACAGGGCCCGAACACCGGGGAGCTGTTTTTT.

This chain connects TRBV4-2 to TRBJ2-1, with 7 bases identical to TRBD1. The length of the CDR3 is 16 residues. V gave up 1 base and J gave up 9 bases; unmatched junction bases: 12. The V gene's germline CDR1 is LGHNA and CDR2 YNFKEQ. CDR3 sequence: CASSQGGNRGRGEQFF. CDR3 sequence (DNA): TGTGCCAGCAGCCAAGGGGGTAACAGGGGACGGGGTGAGCAGTTCTTC.

The V and J genes are TRBV29-1 and TRBJ2-1, with 12 positions matching TRBD2. The CDR3 runs to 14 residues. V lost 5 bases, J lost 13 bases, and 12 bases stayed unmatched. CDR1 is SQVTM and CDR2 is ANQGSEA in the germline V gene. This chain's CDR3 is CSVLTSGRTISQFF. Here the CDR3 DNA reads TGCAGCGTTTTAACTAGCGGGAGGACTATTTCACAGTTCTTC.

The V call is TRBV5-1, the J call TRBJ2-1; 10 bases line up with TRBD2. Looked up from germline, CDR1 is SGHRS and CDR2 is YFSETQ. The CDR3 totals 17 residues. V was clipped by 1 base and J by 6 bases; unmatched bases: 10. The CDR3 loop is CASSLWLAGEVSNEQFF. In nucleotides, the CDR3 is TGCGCCAGCAGCTTGTGGCTAGCGGGAGAAGTGAGCAATGAGCAGTTCTTC.

This chain joins TRBV5-4 and TRBJ2-7; TRBD1 matches at 7 bases. The CDR3 length is 16 residues. The V gene's germline CDR1 is SGHNT and CDR2 YYREEE (reference sequence). J was trimmed by 3 bases and V by 3 bases; bases with no gene match: 12. The CDR3 reads CASSSPTGEEFYEQYF. The DNA of the CDR3 is TGTGCCAGCAGCTCGCCTACAGGGGAAGAGTTCTACGAGCAGTACTTC.

This chain uses TRBV29-1 with TRBJ1-2; 8 bases are a match to TRBD1. From germline, CDR1 is SQVTM and CDR2 ANQGSEA. Trimming took 6 bases from V and 4 from J; bases not matched to a gene: 19. This CDR3 has 17 residues. The CDR3 protein is CSVSLGQGSYGGYGYTF. The CDR3 nucleotides read TGCAGCGTCTCCCTCGGACAGGGAAGCTACGGCGGCTATGGCTACACCTTC.

The chain joins TRBV5-1 to TRBJ1-3; a possible D gene is TRBD1 (6 bases). With 2 bases removed from V and 2 bases from J, the gap between germline ends came to 14 bases. There are 16 residues in the CDR3. Looked up from germline, CDR1 is SGHRS and CDR2 is YFSETQ. The CDR3 sequence: CASSFGGSTTGNTIYF. CDR3 sequence (DNA): TGCGCCAGCAGCTTTGGGGGCAGCACGACTGGAAACACCATATATTTT.

The rearrangement links TRBV5-6 to TRBJ2-4, with D perhaps matching TRBD2 (5 bases). The CDR3 has 16 residues. Germline assignment: CDR1 SGHDT and CDR2 YYEEEE. Deletions cut 0 bases from V and 6 bases from J, with 16 bases between. Here the CDR3 DNA reads TGTGCCAGCAGCTTGGGGGGATTATGGGGAGTAAACATTCAGTACTTC. It translates to CASSLGGLWGVNIQYF. The full variable domain, rest sourced from reference TRBV5-6 and TRBJ2-4, is DAGVTQSPTHLIKTRGQQVTLRCSPKSGHDTVSWYQQALGQGPQFIFQYYEEEERQRGNFPDRFSGHQFPNYSSELNVNALLLGDSALYLCASSLGGLWGVNIQYFGAGTRLSVL.

The chain joins TRBV27 to TRBJ2-2; weak D call: TRBD2 (6 bases). Germline V gene lookup returns CDR1 MNHEY and CDR2 SMNVEV (reference sequence). CDR3 length: 14 residues. Trimming shortened V by 4 bases and J by 4 bases, and 10 bases separated the two germline ends. The CDR3 DNA reads TGTGCCAGCAGTTGGGGGACTGGCACCGGGGAGCTGTTTTTT. Its translation is CASSWGTGTGELFF.

The chain is built from TRBV30 and TRBJ2-5, with 14 bases fitting TRBD2. This CDR3 spans 16 amino acids. Germline CDR1 is GTSNPN and CDR2 is SVGIG (reference sequence). Trimming at V came to 4 bases and at J to 2 bases, leaving 6 bases not matched to a gene. The CDR3 coding sequence is TGTGCCTGGAAAGGGACTAGCGGGGGAGCGCAAGAGACCCAGTACTTC. Its translation: CAWKGTSGGAQETQYF.

This clone has just one count. The chain combines TRBV6-5 with TRBJ2-7; 7 bases are shared with TRBD1. This CDR3 has 15 residues. V was pared by 2 bases and J by 5 bases, with 9 bases of the junction left unmatched. The germline V gene encodes CDR1 MNHEY and CDR2 SVGAGI. The CDR3 sequence: CASSYRRGHMNEQYF. The CDR3 nucleotides read TGTGCCAGCAGTTACCGAAGGGGGCATATGAACGAGCAGTACTTC.

The CDR3 DNA reads as TGTGCCAGCAGTTACTCGTTGGGGGCAGGGCCCACTGAAGCTTTCTTT. Protein: CASSYSLGAGPTEAFF. The chain joins TRBV6-7 to TRBJ1-1, with D possibly matching TRBD1 (6 bases). TRBV6-7 is an open reading frame, and its role is uncertain. With 0 bases removed from V and 4 bases from J, the gap between germline ends came to 15 bases. The CDR3 is made up of 16 amino acids.

This rearrangement joins TRBV4-1 to TRBJ2-3; D is undetermined. The CDR3 has 16 residues. Trimming pared 4 bases from V and 2 bases from J, leaving 16 bases between. CDR1 and CDR2 (germline): MGHRA, YSYEKL. CDR3 in DNA: TGCGCCAGCAGCCCCGCCCTGCGACTCTTCACAGATACGCAGTATTTT. Protein product: CASSPALRLFTDTQYF.

This chain connects TRBV9 to TRBJ2-5; no reliable D call. Germline loops: CDR1 SGDLS, CDR2 YYNGEE. The CDR3 extends over 14 amino acids. V lost 0 bases and J 4 bases, leaving 10 bases between the germline ends. CDR3 DNA: TGTGCCAGCAGCGTAGGCCAGCCAGGAGAGACCCAGTACTTC. Translated: CASSVGQPGETQYF.

The chain uses TRBV28 and TRBJ1-5, with TRBD1 identical over 9 bases. After removal of 4 bases from V and 3 bases from J, the junction contained 7 bases not matched to a gene. The germline V gene encodes CDR1 MDHEN and CDR2 SYDVKM. This CDR3 has 16 amino acids. The CDR3 loop reads CASSSTRDRANQPQHF. CDR3 coding DNA: TGTGCCAGCAGTTCGACACGGGACAGGGCCAATCAGCCCCAGCATTTT.

In its sample, this clone was seen once. V is TRBV5-5 and J is TRBJ2-5; D is perhaps TRBD1 (6 bases). This CDR3 has 17 amino acids. Per germline, CDR1 SGHKS and CDR2 YYEKEE (reference sequence). Trimming took off 4 bases at V and 1 base at J, with 20 bases between the two ends. The CDR3 DNA is TGTGCCAGCAGCGGATTCCGGGACACCTTTTTCCAAGAGACCCAGTACTTC. This translates into CASSGFRDTFFQETQYF.

The sample holds a few counts of this clone. V and J are TRBV5-4 and TRBJ1-2; TRBD1 matches 7 bases. The CDR3 has 14 residues. From germline, CDR1 is SGHNT and CDR2 YYREEE (reference sequence). Losses at the gene ends were 3 bases for V and 3 bases for J; bases not matched to a gene: 5. CDR3 sequence: CASSYTQGHYGYTF. DNA of the CDR3: TGTGCCAGCAGCTACACACAGGGGCACTATGGCTACACCTTC.

The gene calls are TRBV30 and TRBJ2-7; 7 nucleotides align to TRBD1. CDR1 is GTSNPN and CDR2 is SVGIG in the germline V gene (reference sequence). V shed 5 bases, J shed 4 bases, and the junction held 5 bases outside the gene matches. The CDR3 is 12 residues long. The DNA for the CDR3 is TGTGCCTGGGCTGCGACAGGGTACGAGCAGTACTTC. Its translation is CAWAATGYEQYF.

This chain connects TRBV29-1 to TRBJ1-1; D not resolved. Per the germline V gene, CDR1 is SQVTM and CDR2 is ANQGSEA. V lost 7 bases, J lost 4 bases, and 7 bases lay in between. The CDR3 covers 10 residues. The CDR3 DNA is TGCAGCGCCGAGGTCACTGAAGCTTTCTTT. Translating gives CSAEVTEAFF.

V is TRBV27 and J is TRBJ2-1, with D perhaps matching TRBD2 (6 bases). V gave up 9 bases and J gave up 1 base, with 16 bases separating them. Germline V gene sequence: CDR1 MNHEY, CDR2 SMNVEV (reference sequence). The CDR3 runs 15 residues. In DNA form, the CDR3 reads TGTGCCAGTAGACCCGGGAGTAGTTCCTACAATGAGCAGTTCTTC. Translated: CASRPGSSSYNEQFF.

The chain recombines TRBV6-5 with TRBJ2-7, with 8 bases matching TRBD2. CDR1 and CDR2 (germline): MNHEY, SVGAGI. The CDR3 is 12 amino acids. V shed 8 bases and J 3 bases; nucleotides not matched to a gene: 3. CDR3 nucleotides: TGTGCCAGCTTAAGCGGGAGCTACGAGCAGTACTTC. It yields the protein CASLSGSYEQYF.

The chain couples TRBV7-2 to TRBJ2-2; 8 bases fit TRBD2. J lost 1 base, V lost 2 bases, and 0 bases had no gene match. Looked up from germline, CDR1 is SGHTA and CDR2 is FQGNSA. The CDR3 totals 15 residues. CDR3 bases: TGTGCCAGCAGCTTAACTAGCGGGAACACCGGGGAGCTGTTTTTT. This sequence encodes CASSLTSGNTGELFF.

V gene TRBV28 combines with J gene TRBJ2-1; TRBD1 aligns across 9 bases. CDR3 length equals 13 residues. Germline V gene lookup returns CDR1 MDHEN and CDR2 SYDVKM. Trimming removed 6 bases from V and 7 bases from J; junction bases left unmatched: 4. This chain's CDR3 is CASRRTGVNEQFF. The CDR3 nucleotides read TGTGCCAGCAGAAGGACAGGGGTGAATGAGCAGTTCTTC.

Concerning this clone: The sample contains more than one DNA sequence encoding this CDR3. The chain carries TRBV30 and TRBJ2-3; 10 bases align to TRBD2. Germline CDR1 is GTSNPN and CDR2 is SVGIG (reference sequence). Trimming removed 5 bases from V and 4 bases from J; junction bases left unmatched: 21. The CDR3 consists of 19 residues. This chain's CDR3 is CAWGLAVLPGGTLSDTQYF. The CDR3 bases are TGTGCCTGGGGACTAGCGGTCCTACCTGGAGGTACTTTATCAGATACGCAGTATTTT.

The chain is built from TRBV19 and TRBJ1-5, with TRBD1 identical over 7 bases. V shed 5 bases and J 7 bases; nucleotides not matched to a gene: 8. There are 14 residues in the CDR3. Germline V gene lookup returns CDR1 LNHDA and CDR2 SQIVND (reference sequence). The CDR3 protein is CASSENRGGQPQHF. CDR3 sequence (DNA): TGTGCCAGTAGTGAGAACAGGGGCGGGCAGCCCCAGCATTTT.

This CDR3 is CASSGTYSNQPQHF. In DNA, the CDR3 is TGTGCCAGCAGCGGGACATATAGCAATCAGCCCCAGCATTTT. The chain links TRBV9 to TRBJ1-5; tentative D call: TRBD1 (5 bases). CDR1 is SGDLS and CDR2 is YYNGEE in the germline V gene. V was cut by 3 bases and J by 0 bases, with 7 bases left in between. CDR3 size: 14 residues.

The chain carries TRBV2 and TRBJ1-1; no clear D. Germline values: CDR1 SNHLY, CDR2 FYNNEI. V gave up 6 bases and J gave up 2 bases, with 16 bases separating them. This CDR3 region has 15 residues. The CDR3 DNA reads TGTGCCAGCAGACCCCAAGCAACAGTCAACACTGAAGCTTTCTTT. It translates to CASRPQATVNTEAFF.

This chain links TRBV6-4 with TRBJ2-1, with 10 nucleotides matching TRBD1. Per germline, CDR1 MRHNA and CDR2 SNTAGT. The V and J ends lost 6 bases and 8 bases, in that order; junction bases with no gene match: 4. The CDR3 length is 13 residues. The DNA of the CDR3 is TGTGCCAGCAGCCGGGACAGGGGCTATGAGCAGTTCTTC. This sequence encodes CASSRDRGYEQFF.

CDR3 amino acids: CASGLVRSVGRGYNEQFF. CDR3 sequence (DNA): TGTGCTAGTGGTTTGGTACGTTCAGTTGGGAGAGGGTACAATGAGCAGTTCTTC. The chain joins TRBV12-5 to TRBJ2-1; TRBD2 might be the D (5 bases). Germline-derived CDR1 and CDR2 are LGHNT and FRNRAP. V lost 0 bases and J 4 bases, leaving 19 bases between the germline ends. CDR3 length equals 18 residues.

The J gene is TRBJ1-1, the V gene TRBV10-3; 7 bases map to TRBD1. V shed 7 bases, J shed 6 bases, and the junction held 8 bases outside the gene matches. CDR3 length: 13 residues. Looked up from germline, CDR1 is ENHRY and CDR2 is SYGVKD. CDR3 region: CAIIDREKAEAFF. The DNA of the CDR3 is TGTGCCATCATCGACAGGGAGAAGGCTGAAGCTTTCTTT.

This clone was counted only a few times. The rearrangement uses TRBV6-1 and TRBJ2-5, with 9 bases fitting TRBD2. This CDR3 is 13 amino acids long. Germline V gives CDR1 MNHNS, CDR2 SASEGT. J gave up 1 base and V 6 bases, and 0 bases lay outside the gene matches. The CDR3 nucleotides are TGTGCCAGCAGGGGACTAGCCCAAGAGACCCAGTACTTC. Translating it yields CASRGLAQETQYF.